This TCR beta chain was documented in a study of CD8 T cells in ankylosing spondylitis (dated by TCRdb to between 2016 and 2019). About the study as a whole: To find TCR variants linked to disease, the study profiled T cell receptor beta repertoires in ankylosing spondylitis patients and healthy donors. Peripheral blood was sampled, and synovial fluid was additionally collected from ankylosing spondylitis patients. In total, the full study cohort was made up of roughly 110 healthy donors and 25 ankylosing spondylitis patients.

The research as a whole found: Some motif variants were previously reported in synovial fluid and blood of reactive arthritis patients, suggesting common disease-initiation mechanisms. Significant enrichment of the disease-linked clones was reported in matched synovial fluid samples from ankylosing spondylitis patients. The disease-linked clones showed a CD8+ phenotype and occurred at relatively low frequencies in peripheral blood. Blood from ankylosing spondylitis patients appeared to be characterized by a TCR beta motif composed of several highly homologous amino acid variants.

Synovial fluid samples and blood samples obtained from the same ankylosing spondylitis patients were matched. This clonotype was counted at least ten times. Its cognate antigen has yet to be identified. The input lacks base qualities; no much larger clone sits a single base away. The run used an Illumina HiSeq 2500. TCR beta libraries were prepared by quantitative 5'-RACE with molecular barcodes. The source study handled its data this way. To identify disease-linked TCR variants, a new computational method was used, one built on a probabilistic model of VDJ rearrangement. Clones were called with MiXCR by TCRdb after fastp trimmed the public reads at Q25, and only in-frame beta chains were retained. Rows with a matching CDR3 protein are joined into one entry that keeps the most common DNA and genes. TCRdb, not the authors, supplied the V and J calls. Here the sample has 150,000 to 200,000 distinct CDR3 sequences; 25% to 35% occur a single time. 6% of the sample belongs to the ten largest clones.

V gives up 5 bases and J gives up 8 bases, and the segment between their germline ends measures 12 bases. Per the germline V gene, MDHEN is the CDR1 and SYDVKM is the CDR2. From its cysteine to its phenylalanine, the CDR3 spans 12 amino acids. The entry retains the CDR3 DNA only, 36 bases that are in frame from base 1. The chain joins TRBV28 to TRBJ1-2; TRBD1 is possibly the D segment (6 matching bases). The sequence was collected from a male donor with ankylosing spondylitis. Specimen: synovial fluid, either unsorted or a sorted T cell fraction (not recorded which). The CDR3 region: CASSRQGHGYTF. The sequenced DNA is TGTGCCAGCAGTCGTCAGGGGCACGGCTACACCTTC.